This T cell receptor (beta chain) was profiled in a study of blood T cell repertoires in COVID-19. Per the authors' pipeline: How many nucleated cells were present was estimated from reference gene primer amplification. TCRdb's copy holds only in-frame clones and misses some; the assay was immunoSEQ multiplex PCR. V and J calls and clone size are those listed in that table; D and trimming were worked out from the DNA. The table lists roughly 180,000 clones, around 94% of them singletons. CDR1 and CDR2 (germline): LGHDT, YNNKEL (reference sequence). V dropped 4 bases and J dropped 9 bases, with 19 bases sitting between them. The CDR3 has 16 residues.

V usage is TRBV3-1 (or the pseudogene TRBV3-2) and J usage is TRBJ1-6, with D maybe TRBD1 (6 bases). The sequence derives from a man younger than 45 with COVID-19, enrolled during active disease. Sequencing input: peripheral blood. The CDR3 nucleotides read TGTGCCAGCAGCCCCAGGGGTCCCACGGGCGGTTCACCCCTCCACTTT. It translates to CASSPRGPTGGSPLHF.